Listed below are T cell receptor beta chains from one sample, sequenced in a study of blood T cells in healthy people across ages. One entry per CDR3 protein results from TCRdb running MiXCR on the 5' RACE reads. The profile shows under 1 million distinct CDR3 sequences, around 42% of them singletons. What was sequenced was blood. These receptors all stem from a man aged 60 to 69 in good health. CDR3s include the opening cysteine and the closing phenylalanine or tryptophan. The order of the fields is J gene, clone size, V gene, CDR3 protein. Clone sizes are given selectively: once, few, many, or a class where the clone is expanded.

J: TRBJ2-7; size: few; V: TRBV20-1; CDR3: CSARNGGTGLNEQYF
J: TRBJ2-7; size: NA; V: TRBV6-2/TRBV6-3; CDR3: CASGDRLYEQYF
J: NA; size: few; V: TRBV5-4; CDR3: CASSLEGGRSYNEQYF
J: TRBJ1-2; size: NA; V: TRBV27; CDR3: CASSLQGFQGYTF
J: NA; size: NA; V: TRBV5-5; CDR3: CASSRDLRGRDLPTQYF
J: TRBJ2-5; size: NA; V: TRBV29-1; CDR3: CSSAEGGETQYF
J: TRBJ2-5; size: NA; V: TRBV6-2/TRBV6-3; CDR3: CASRPRGGRETQYF
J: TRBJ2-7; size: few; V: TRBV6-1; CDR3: CASTAGLAGGSSYEQYF
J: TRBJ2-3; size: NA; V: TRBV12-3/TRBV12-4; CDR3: CASSSPGSTGTDTQYF
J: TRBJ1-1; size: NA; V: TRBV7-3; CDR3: CASSLRDRAIGTEAFF
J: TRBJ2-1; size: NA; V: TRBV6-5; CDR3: CASSYLQSNSYNEQFF
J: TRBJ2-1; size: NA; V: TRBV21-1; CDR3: CASSEADRGKNEQFF
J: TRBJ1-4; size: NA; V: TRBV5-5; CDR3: CASSFGDTRPSEKLFF
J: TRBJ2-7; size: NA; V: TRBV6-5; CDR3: CASIGRSYEQYF
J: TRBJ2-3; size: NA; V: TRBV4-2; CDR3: CASSQDSLAGVSDTQYF
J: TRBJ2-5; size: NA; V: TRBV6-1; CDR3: CASSPQWTSGGIQETQYF
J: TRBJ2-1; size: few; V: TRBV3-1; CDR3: CASSQEGQGATSHNEQFF
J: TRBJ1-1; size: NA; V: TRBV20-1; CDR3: CSAGVDGFTEAFF
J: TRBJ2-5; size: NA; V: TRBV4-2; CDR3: CASSFDPKYNEQYF
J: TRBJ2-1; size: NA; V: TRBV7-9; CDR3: CASSLVGWGLASNEQFF
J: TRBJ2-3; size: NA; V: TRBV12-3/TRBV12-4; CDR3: CASSRQETSTDTQYF
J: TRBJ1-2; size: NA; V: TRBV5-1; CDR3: CASSLDDSQRGGYGYTF
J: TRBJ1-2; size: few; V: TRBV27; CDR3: CASSMIDRGDGYTF
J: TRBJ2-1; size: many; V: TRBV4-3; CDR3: CASSQDVSSYNEQFF
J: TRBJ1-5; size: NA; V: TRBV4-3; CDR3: CASSQDSGQGMGQPQHF
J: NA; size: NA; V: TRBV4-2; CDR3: CASSQGDSGGTIYEQYF
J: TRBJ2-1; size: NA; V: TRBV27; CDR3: CASSLRLGTSDEQFF
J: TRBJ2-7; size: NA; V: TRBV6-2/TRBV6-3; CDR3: CASSREGVWTYEQYF
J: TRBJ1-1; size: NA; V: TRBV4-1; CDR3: CASSQEGLGQGSTEAFF
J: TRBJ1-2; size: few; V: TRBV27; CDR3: CASSFSSGAGYTF
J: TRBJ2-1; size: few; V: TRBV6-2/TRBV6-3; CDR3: CASSYSKLAGHNEQFF
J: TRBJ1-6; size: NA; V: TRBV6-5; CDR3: CASSSVQVLSPLHF
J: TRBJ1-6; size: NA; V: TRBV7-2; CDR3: CASSLKHPKATLHF
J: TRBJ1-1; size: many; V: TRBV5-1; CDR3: CASSPGQGWTEAFF
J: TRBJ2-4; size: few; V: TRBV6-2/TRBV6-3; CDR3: CASRPRVQLKNIQYF
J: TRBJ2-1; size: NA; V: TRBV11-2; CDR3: CASSLDARGPGEQFF
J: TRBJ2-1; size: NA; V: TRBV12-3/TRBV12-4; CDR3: CASSFWGRTGGISNEQFF
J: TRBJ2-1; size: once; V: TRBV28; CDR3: CASNQAYNEQFF
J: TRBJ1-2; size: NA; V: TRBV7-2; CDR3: CASSPGGTGGNGYGYTF
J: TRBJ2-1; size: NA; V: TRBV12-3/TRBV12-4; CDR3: CASSARDRVRNEQFF
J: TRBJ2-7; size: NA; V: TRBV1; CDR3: CTSSQVSGSYEQYF
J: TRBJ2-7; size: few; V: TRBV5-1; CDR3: CASSYLVGQGSHEQYF
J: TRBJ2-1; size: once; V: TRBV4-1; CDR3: CASSQLVTGLAYNEQFF
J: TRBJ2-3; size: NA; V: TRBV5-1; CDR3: CASSSGSGQSDTQYF
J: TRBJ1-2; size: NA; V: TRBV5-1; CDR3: CASSLTPDRGVGRGYTF
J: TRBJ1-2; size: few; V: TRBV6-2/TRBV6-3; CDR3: CASSYTQTRSDGYTF
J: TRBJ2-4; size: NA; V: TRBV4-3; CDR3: CASSQDKLAKNIQYF
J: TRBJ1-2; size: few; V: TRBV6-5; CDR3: CASSKKGWRLRGYTF
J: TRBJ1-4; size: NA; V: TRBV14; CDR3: CASSPTGGSLNEKLFF
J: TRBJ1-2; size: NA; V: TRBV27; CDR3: CASSARTGGNGYTF